Below, 7 T cell receptor beta chains from the same sample are listed, as sequenced in a study of vaccination and CD4 T cells after COVID-19. For these TCRs, the target antigens are not known. Treatment defined: approximately 11-day PBMC culture with coronavirus spike peptide pools or control peptides (ViraFEST assay). Sequenced with the Oncomine TCR Beta short-read assay was DNA taken from cultured CD4+ T cells. From the PCR reads, TCRdb called clonotypes with MiXCR, one entry per CDR3 protein. The data show approximately 15,000 distinct CDR3 sequences, about 53% seen once. Here the sequenced sample was CD4+ T cells from blood, cultured in vitro, taken before SARS-CoV-2 vaccination. Source of these receptors: a human donor who had recovered from COVID-19.

V is TRBV28 and J is TRBJ1-5; TRBD1 matches 7 bases. The CDR3 loop spans 12 amino acids. Trimming cost V 2 bases and J 13 bases; bases outside gene matches: 5. Germline assignment: CDR1 MDHEN and CDR2 SYDVKM. CDR3 in amino acids: CASSLGGTEQHF. The CDR3 coding sequence is TGTGCCAGCAGTTTAGGAGGGACAGAGCAGCATTTT.

This clonotype has only a few counts. The chain carries TRBV20-1 and TRBJ2-7; 11 bases map to TRBD2. Germline V gene data show CDR1 as DFQATT and CDR2 as SNEGSKA (reference sequence). With 3 bases clipped from V and 3 bases from J, the junction kept 7 bases outside the gene matches. This CDR3 has 15 residues. CDR3 amino acids: CSARETSGSLYEQYF. The CDR3, as DNA: TGCAGTGCTAGGGAAACTAGCGGGAGCCTCTACGAGCAGTACTTC.

This clonotype has only a few counts. The V and J genes are TRBV7-2 and TRBJ1-5, with D possibly matching TRBD1 (6 bases). Trimming left V 5 bases short and J 6 bases short, with 20 bases between. Germline lookup yields CDR1 SGHTA and CDR2 FQGNSA. This CDR3 spans 16 amino acids. The CDR3 DNA reads TGTGCCAGCAGCGAACTCCCGGGGGCGGCGGTTCAGCCCCAGCATTTT. Translating it yields CASSELPGAAVQPQHF.

This CDR3 reads CATSDRTEEQFF. The CDR3 DNA reads as TGTGCCACCAGTGACAGGACGGAGGAGCAGTTCTTC. The rearrangement joins TRBV24-1 to TRBJ2-1; D remains ambiguous. Per the germline V gene, CDR1 is KGHDR and CDR2 is SFDVKD. This CDR3 comprises 12 residues. Trimming shortened V by 4 bases and J by 10 bases, and 10 bases separated the two germline ends.

V usage is TRBV12-3 or TRBV12-4 and J usage is TRBJ1-6; TRBD1 agrees at 8 bases. V lost 6 bases, J lost 3 bases, and 1 base stayed unmatched. This CDR3 has 14 residues. The DNA for the CDR3 is TGTGCCAGCAGACAGGGGGTCTATAATTCACCCCTCCACTTT. Protein product: CASRQGVYNSPLHF.

The count of this clonotype is one. This rearrangement joins TRBV6-5 to TRBJ1-1, with D unclear. Looked up from germline, CDR1 is MNHEY and CDR2 is SVGAGI. V dropped 2 bases and J dropped 4 bases, with 8 bases sitting between them. This CDR3 comprises 13 residues. The CDR3 DNA follows: TGTGCCAGCAGTTACCCAGGAGTCACTGAAGCTTTCTTT. Amino acids: CASSYPGVTEAFF.

The V gene is TRBV27, the J gene TRBJ2-5; 14 bases map to TRBD2. The CDR3 has 17 amino acids. CDR1 and CDR2 from the germline V gene are MNHEY and SMNVEV (reference sequence). Germline trimming cut 0 bases from V and 5 bases from J; bases unmatched to any gene: 5. The CDR3 loop reads CASSLSRGLAGGETQYF. The CDR3 DNA sequence: TGTGCCAGCAGTTTATCGAGAGGACTAGCGGGGGGTGAGACCCAGTACTTC.